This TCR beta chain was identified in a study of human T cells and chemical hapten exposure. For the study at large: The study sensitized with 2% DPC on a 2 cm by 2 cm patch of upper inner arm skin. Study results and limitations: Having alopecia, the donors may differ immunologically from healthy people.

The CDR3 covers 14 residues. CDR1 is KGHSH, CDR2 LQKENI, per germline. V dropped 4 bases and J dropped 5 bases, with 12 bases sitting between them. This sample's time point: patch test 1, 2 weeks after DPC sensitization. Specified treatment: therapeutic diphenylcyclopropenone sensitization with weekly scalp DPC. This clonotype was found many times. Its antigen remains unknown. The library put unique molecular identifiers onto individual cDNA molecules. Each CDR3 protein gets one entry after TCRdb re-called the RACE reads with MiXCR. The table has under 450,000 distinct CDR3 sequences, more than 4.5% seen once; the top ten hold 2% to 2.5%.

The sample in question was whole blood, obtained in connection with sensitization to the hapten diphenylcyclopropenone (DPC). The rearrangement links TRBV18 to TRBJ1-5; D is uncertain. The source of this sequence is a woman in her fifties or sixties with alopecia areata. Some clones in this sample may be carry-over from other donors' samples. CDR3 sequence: CASSRQPPDQPQHF. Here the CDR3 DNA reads TGTGCCAGCTCACGACAACCGCCAGATCAGCCCCAGCATTTT.